The 25 T cell receptor beta chains in this list originate from one sample, sequenced in a study of cytomegalovirus exposure and HLA in healthy donors. Amplification used 60 Vbeta primers and 13 Jbeta primers. Repertoires were generated with immunoSEQ multiplex PCR, while TCRdb's copy carries only in-frame clones and drops some. The sample shows about 140,000 clones, 9.7% of them seen only once. The sample consisted of PBMCs. Receptors were obtained from a man aged 50 or older in good health and CMV-seronegative.

The chain recombines TRBV4-1 with TRBJ1-5; 7 bases are shared with TRBD1. V trimming: 3 bases; J trimming: 14 bases; junction bases outside the gene matches: 19. CDR3 size: 16 residues. Germline assignment: CDR1 MGHRA and CDR2 YSYEKL. The CDR3 bases are TGCGCCAGCAGCCAGGACTCAACTGGGACAGACCGCCCTGAGCATTTT. As protein: CASSQDSTGTDRPEHF.

This clone was observed a handful of times. The CDR3 nucleotides read TGCGCCAGCAGTCCCACAGGGGAGACTGAAGCTTTCTTT. Amino acids: CASSPTGETEAFF. The rearrangement joins TRBV10-2 to TRBJ1-1, with 7 bases matching TRBD1. The CDR3 is made up of 13 amino acids. The germline CDR1 and CDR2 sequences are WSHSY and SAAADI. Trimming at V came to 5 bases and at J to 5 bases, leaving 5 bases not matched to a gene.

This clone was recorded a few times. The chain uses TRBV5-4 and TRBJ2-1; TRBD1 is a possible D gene (6 bases). The CDR3 consists of 15 residues. V lost 2 bases, J lost 5 bases, and 14 bases lay in between. CDR1 is SGHNT and CDR2 is YYREEE in the germline V gene (reference sequence). CDR3 sequence: CASSFRPGADNEQFF. DNA of the CDR3: TGTGCCAGCAGCTTTAGGCCAGGGGCCGACAATGAGCAGTTCTTC.

By its share, this clone is medium-sized. The chain couples TRBV6-1 to TRBJ1-2, with TRBD1 identical over 8 bases. This CDR3 contains 15 residues. J lost 7 bases, V lost 0 bases, and 7 bases had no gene match. Germline V CDR1 and CDR2: MNHNS, SASEGT. The CDR3 is CASSEAPTGEGGYTF. DNA of the CDR3: TGTGCCAGCAGTGAAGCCCCGACAGGGGAGGGTGGCTACACCTTC.

This clone was seen only a few times. The gene calls are TRBV2 and TRBJ1-2, with 7 nucleotides matching TRBD1. Germline V gene lookup returns CDR1 SNHLY and CDR2 FYNNEI. This CDR3 region has 13 residues. With 7 bases clipped from V and 8 bases from J, the junction kept 10 bases outside the gene matches. The CDR3 reads CASISQGGRGYTF. The CDR3, as DNA: TGTGCCAGCATCTCCCAGGGGGGCCGGGGCTACACCTTC.

This clone turned up a few times. The chain uses TRBV11-3 and TRBJ2-7; 8 bases match TRBD1. Trimming took 4 bases from V and 6 from J; bases not matched to a gene: 8. The CDR3 covers 14 residues. In germline, CDR1 is SGHNT, CDR2 YENEEA. The CDR3 DNA is TGTGCCAGCAGCTACACGGACAGGGTGGGCGAGCAGTACTTC. Its translation: CASSYTDRVGEQYF.

The gene calls are TRBV25-1 and TRBJ2-1; TRBD2 agrees at 10 bases. The CDR3 spans 14 residues. V dropped 6 bases and J dropped 9; count of bases not matched to a gene: 8. Germline V gives CDR1 MGHDK, CDR2 SYGVNS. Here the CDR3 DNA reads TGTGCCAGCAGGGAAGCGGGGGGGCCTCGTGAGCAGTTCTTC. As protein: CASREAGGPREQFF.

This chain connects TRBV5-1 to TRBJ2-5; D is unclear. Between the trimmed V and J ends, which lost 4 bases and 2 bases, there was a span of 12 bases. Germline V gene lookup returns CDR1 SGHRS and CDR2 YFSETQ. The CDR3 has 14 residues. The CDR3 coding sequence is TGCGCCAGCAGCCTGCCAGGCCTTCAAGAGACCCAGTACTTC. It translates to CASSLPGLQETQYF.

This chain uses TRBV28 with TRBJ2-1; 9 nucleotides agree with TRBD1. This CDR3 comprises 15 residues. CDR1 and CDR2 (germline): MDHEN, SYDVKM. Trimming cost V 5 bases and J 8 bases; bases outside gene matches: 10. The CDR3: CASSPTGTGKDEQFF. CDR3 nucleotide sequence: TGTGCCAGCAGTCCCACCGGGACAGGGAAAGATGAGCAGTTCTTC.

This clone came up a few times. CDR3 region: CASSFLGRSSYEQYF. As DNA, the CDR3 is TGTGCCAGCAGCTTTTTGGGCAGGTCCTCCTACGAGCAGTACTTC. The chain couples TRBV11-2 to TRBJ2-7, with unresolved D. Germline CDR1 and CDR2: SGHAT and FQNNGV. Between the trimmed V and J ends, which lost 3 bases and 0 bases, there was a span of 12 bases. The CDR3 consists of 15 residues.

CDR3 loop: CASSLADRGRFEQYF. The CDR3 region has the DNA TGTGCCAGCAGCTTAGCGGACAGGGGGCGGTTCGAGCAGTACTTC. The rearrangement uses TRBV7-9 and TRBJ2-7, with TRBD1 identical over 11 bases. V lost 0 bases to trimming and J lost 6 bases; unmatched junction nucleotides: 4. The CDR3 runs to 15 residues. CDR1 is SEHNR and CDR2 is FQNEAQ in the germline V gene (reference sequence).

The rearrangement joins TRBV7-9 to TRBJ1-4; D is unresolved. The germline V gene encodes CDR1 SEHNR and CDR2 FQNEAQ (reference sequence). The V gene lost 8 bases and the J gene lost 6 bases, with 10 bases spanning the gap. The CDR3 is 12 amino acids. CDR3 protein: CASGRGDEKLFF. The CDR3 DNA is TGTGCCAGCGGGAGAGGAGATGAAAAACTGTTTTTT.

The genes are TRBV5-8 and TRBJ2-2; 7 bases are shared with TRBD1. Unmatched junction bases numbered 4, after V lost 4 bases and J lost 1 base. This CDR3 comprises 15 residues. Germline V CDR1 and CDR2: SGHTS, YDEGEE. CDR3 residues: CASSPGDRNTGELFF. The CDR3 DNA follows: TGTGCCAGCAGCCCTGGGGACAGGAACACCGGGGAGCTGTTTTTT.

This clone has just a few counts. The genes are TRBV5-1 and TRBJ2-2; 8 bases are a match to TRBD2. The CDR3 is 17 residues long. With V trimmed by 4 bases and J by 2 bases, 10 bases remained unmatched. The germline V gene has CDR1 SGHRS and CDR2 YFSETQ. The CDR3 bases are TGCGCCAGCAGCCGTGGTATTACTAGCGGAAACACCGGGGAGCTGTTTTTT. Protein: CASSRGITSGNTGELFF.

The chain links TRBV9 to TRBJ1-3, with 10 bases that match TRBD1. Germline lookup yields CDR1 SGDLS and CDR2 YYNGEE. With V trimmed by 2 bases and J by 3 bases, 2 bases remained unmatched. This CDR3 comprises 15 residues. CDR3 in DNA: TGTGCCAGCAGCGTGACAGGGGGCAGTGGAAACACCATATATTTT. Translating gives CASSVTGGSGNTIYF.

In DNA form, the CDR3 reads TGTGCCAGCGGACTCCGGGACAGGGCCTCACGCGATGGCTACACCTTC. Encoded protein: CASGLRDRASRDGYTF. The chain carries TRBV21-1 and TRBJ1-2; the table's D gene call, TRBD1, was not cross checked with the DNA. TRBV21-1 is assigned pseudogene status. The CDR3 runs to 16 residues.

The chain links TRBV27 to TRBJ2-7; 9 positions match TRBD1. CDR3 length: 14 amino acids. The junction had 8 bases not matched to a gene; V was cut back by 4 bases and J by 7 bases. The germline CDR1 and CDR2 sequences are MNHEY and SMNVEV (reference sequence). The CDR3 nucleotides read TGTGCCAGCAGTTCAAAAACAGGGGGCTGGGAGCAGTACTTC. It is translated as CASSSKTGGWEQYF.

The V call is TRBV2, the J call TRBJ2-3; possibly TRBD1 for D (6 bases). Looked up from germline, CDR1 is SNHLY and CDR2 is FYNNEI. The CDR3 spans 14 residues. Trimming removed 2 bases from V and 1 base from J, with 7 bases in between. DNA of the CDR3: TGTGCCAGCAGTGAATACAGGGGCACAGATACGCAGTATTTT. It encodes CASSEYRGTDTQYF.

The chain is built from TRBV5-1 and TRBJ1-5; D perhaps matches TRBD1 (5 bases). The CDR3 totals 14 residues. Germline CDR1 reads SGHRS; CDR2 reads YFSETQ. The ends were cut back, 1 base at V and 5 bases at J, with 10 bases in the middle. CDR3: CASSLIAGDQPQHF. The CDR3 DNA sequence: TGCGCCAGCAGCTTGATCGCGGGGGATCAGCCCCAGCATTTT.

V is TRBV10-1 and J is TRBJ2-3; 11 nucleotides line up with TRBD2. There are 17 residues in the CDR3. The V and J ends lost 3 bases and 5 bases, in that order; junction bases with no gene match: 10. The V gene's germline CDR1 is WNHNN and CDR2 SYGVQD (reference sequence). CDR3 in amino acids: CASSDWASGRSEDTQYF. CDR3 DNA sequence: TGCGCCAGCAGTGATTGGGCTAGCGGGAGGTCAGAAGATACGCAGTATTTT.

As to this clone: Other DNA sequences in this sample translate to the same CDR3. CDR3 DNA sequence: TGCAGCGTTGCACTAGCGGGGGGCTCCTACGAGCAGTACTTC. It codes for CSVALAGGSYEQYF. This sequence joins TRBV29-1 and TRBJ2-7; 12 bases line up with TRBD2. Per germline, CDR1 SQVTM and CDR2 ANQGSEA. This CDR3 spans 14 amino acids. After removal of 4 bases from V and 0 bases from J, the junction contained 1 base not matched to a gene.

The chain carries TRBV6-6 and TRBJ2-5, with 7 nucleotides matching TRBD2. The germline CDR1 and CDR2 sequences are MNHNY and SVGAGI (reference sequence). CDR3 length equals 14 residues. The ends lost 0 bases at V and 5 bases at J; junction bases unmatched: 3. CDR3 protein: CASSYSGRAETQYF. Written as DNA, the CDR3 is TGTGCCAGCAGTTACTCTGGGAGGGCCGAGACCCAGTACTTC.

This clone was seen a handful of times. V and J are TRBV5-4 and TRBJ2-2, with 8 bases matching TRBD1. Trimming removed 4 bases from V and 2 bases from J; junction bases left unmatched: 4. CDR1 is SGHNT, CDR2 YYREEE, per germline (reference sequence). The CDR3 consists of 15 residues. The CDR3 DNA reads TGTGCCAGCAGCGTGGGACAGGTCAACACCGGGGAGCTGTTTTTT. Protein product: CASSVGQVNTGELFF.

This clone was counted a few times. The CDR3 bases are TGTGCCAGCATGGTGGGCACAACTAATGAAAAACTGTTTTTT. The encoded protein is CASMVGTTNEKLFF. The chain uses TRBV25-1 and TRBJ1-4; no firm D call. Trimming cost V 7 bases and J 0 bases, with 9 bases left between them. CDR1 is MGHDK and CDR2 is SYGVNS in the germline V gene. The CDR3 loop spans 14 amino acids. Based on the CDR3 plus reference TRBV25-1 and TRBJ1-4, the full variable domain is EADIYQTPRYLVIGTGKKITLECSQTMGHDKMYWYQQDPGMELHLIHYSYGVNSTEKGDLSSESTVSRIRTEHFPLTLESARPSHTSQYLCASMVGTTNEKLFFGSGTQLSVL.

This clone was seen only a few times. The chain joins TRBV28 to TRBJ2-1, with 10 bases that match TRBD2. Germline V gene lookup returns CDR1 MDHEN and CDR2 SYDVKM. V was clipped by 4 bases and J by 4 bases; unmatched bases: 7. CDR3 length: 16 residues. CDR3 in DNA: TGTGCCAGCAGTTCCAGGGGAGCGGGAGGGTACAATGAGCAGTTCTTC. Encoded protein: CASSSRGAGGYNEQFF.